This is a list of T cell receptor beta chains from one sample in a study of T cells in localized non-small cell lung cancer. The data were produced by immunoSEQ multiplex PCR, yet TCRdb's version contains in-frame clones alone and is incomplete. The sample comprises around 25,000 clones, more than 85% of which are singletons, and around 15% rests with the top ten. The input for sequencing was peripheral blood, taken before any cancer treatment. These receptor sequences come from a man aged 40 to 69 with stage III squamous cell lung carcinoma. CDR3s leave out the opening cysteine and the closing phenylalanine or tryptophan. The order of the fields is clone size, J gene, V gene, D gene, CDR3 protein. The D gene is left open where the match is weak. Rows give clone size only sometimes, using once, few, many, or a class for an expanded clone.

>.|TRBJ1-2|TRBV7-3|.
ASSLDGNYGYT
>.|TRBJ1-2|TRBV6-6|TRBD1
ASGWDRARSNYGYT
>.|TRBJ2-2|TRBV15|.
ATSLSRTFGGELF
>once|TRBJ2-1|TRBV5-1|TRBD2
ASSNVRSGRGLNEQF
>.|TRBJ1-6|TRBV14|.
ASSSQVLYSPLH
>.|TRBJ1-5|TRBV4-1|.
ASSVDGARNQPQH
>.|TRBJ2-2|TRBV5-1|.
ASSLGLGTVSGELF
>.|TRBJ2-3|TRBV27|.
ASSLRRTPSTDTQY
>.|TRBJ2-5|TRBV28|TRBD1
ASRKRQGVIETQY
>.|TRBJ1-2|TRBV9|.
ASSVRNYGYT
>.|TRBJ1-1|TRBV9|.
ASSVGQSNTEAF
>.|TRBJ1-2|TRBV19|TRBD1
ASSTTGGNGYT
>.|TRBJ1-2|TRBV12-1|.
ASSLRAENYGYT
>once|TRBJ1-3|TRBV7-9|TRBD1
ASSPQGGPGNTIY
>.|TRBJ2-1|TRBV7-9|.
ASSLAGGGSEQF
>once|TRBJ2-5|TRBV4-1|.
ASSLRDQETQY
>.|TRBJ2-1|TRBV27|TRBD2
ASSQGLAGVHEQF
>.|TRBJ1-2|TRBV18|.
ASSTNGPPYGYT
>.|TRBJ2-6|TRBV10-3|TRBD1
AISTGVLGANVLT
>.|TRBJ2-3|TRBV4-3|TRBD2
ASSQPTRTSGSGDTQY